This TCR beta chain originates from a study of T-cell reconstitution after alpha-beta-depleted transplantation in children (dated by TCRdb to the mid-2010s). Study-level background: T-cell immune reconstitution after TCRalphabeta/CD19-depleted allogeneic hematopoietic cell transplantation in children was quantitatively tracked in the study by means of TCR repertoire profiling. What the research found in general, with its limitations: Over subsequent months, a decline in hyperexpanded clone frequencies was noted, and after one year, T-cell counts and TCRbeta diversity were mostly ascribed to newly produced T cells. The high TCRbeta diversity at day 60 in some patients was ascribed to recipient T cells and intrathymic progenitors that had survived conditioning. Apparently early alphabetaT-cell count recovery about two months after transplant reportedly relied on only several hundred rapidly expanded clones derived from non-depleted graft cells.

Taken with the paper, the label for treatment or condition translates to: allogeneic hematopoietic cell transplantation with graft depleted of TCRalphabeta T cells and CD19 B cells. The children who served as transplant recipients had been given grafts of TCRalphabeta/CD19-depleted allogeneic hematopoietic cells. Libraries were made using PCR. Sequencing was carried out with an Illumina HiSeq 2500. TCR libraries were prepared with molecular barcoding, using unique molecular identifiers to normalize TCRbeta repertoire quantification. TCRdb reprocessed the public reads (quality trimming at Q25 with fastp, clone calling with MiXCR) and kept in-frame beta chains. One record per CDR3 amino acid sequence lists the most common genes and DNA. This sample lists approximately 980,000 distinct CDR3 sequences; roughly 31% were detected once. The ten largest make up 25% to 35% of the sample. The germline V gene (reference sequence) gives CDR1 as SEHNR and CDR2 as FQNEAQ. Counted from cysteine to phenylalanine, this CDR3 has 14 amino acids. Just the 42-base CDR3 DNA is kept, in frame starting at base 1. V drops 5 bases and J drops 3 bases, leaving 12 bases in between.

In regard to this clonotype: This receptor's antigen is unknown. There are no base qualities to consult, and no much larger clone falls within one base.

This chain joins TRBV7-9 to TRBJ2-3; no D gene call is confident. The sequence was obtained from a boy under two years old who had a stem cell transplant for SCID, so the T cells may come from the graft donor. Sequencing used PBMCs, mostly from graft donor cells, obtained 360 days after TCRalphabeta/CD19-depleted stem cell transplant. This receptor carries the CDR3 CASSPPVLTDTQYF. Here is the DNA: TGTGCCAGCAGCCCACCCGTCCTTACAGATACGCAGTATTTT.